A single T cell receptor (beta chain) is shown here with its context. This CDR3 has 15 amino acids. V shed 6 bases and J shed 0 bases, with 12 bases lying between them. The sample originates from a study of early T cells in non-severe SARS-CoV-2 infection. Each single cDNA molecule received a unique molecular identifier. Each CDR3 protein gets one entry after TCRdb re-called the 5' RACE reads with MiXCR. The table records some 110,000 distinct CDR3 sequences, 15% of them present only once. What was sequenced was whole blood. This chain links TRBV12-3 or TRBV12-4 with TRBJ1-5; D is undetermined. The sequence was collected from an adult who was a healthcare worker with PCR-confirmed SARS-CoV-2 infection or an uninfected control (not recorded which). The CDR3, as DNA: TGTGCCAGCAGCCTACCTAGTTATAGCAATCAGCCCCAGCATTTT. Translating gives CASSLPSYSNQPQHF.